Presented here are 8 T cell receptor beta chains from one specimen sequenced in a study of CD8 T cells in ankylosing spondylitis. One entry per CDR3 protein, called by TCRdb with MiXCR from the 5' RACE reads. The data show around 150,000 distinct CDR3 sequences, about 7% seen once. Sequencing used blood, either unsorted or a sorted T cell fraction (not recorded which). The receptors stem from a female donor with ankylosing spondylitis or in good health (not recorded which).

This clonotype was recorded at least ten times. This rearrangement joins TRBV27 to TRBJ2-7; the match to TRBD2 covers 8 bases. Per germline, CDR1 MNHEY and CDR2 SMNVEV (reference sequence). V shed 3 bases and J 5 bases; nucleotides not matched to a gene: 9. The CDR3 loop spans 15 amino acids. The CDR3 here is CASSLGAGGSHEQYF. DNA for the CDR3: TGTGCCAGCAGTTTGGGGGCGGGGGGAAGTCACGAGCAGTACTTC.

This clonotype was observed at least ten times. V gene TRBV2 combines with J gene TRBJ2-7; D possibly uses TRBD1 or TRBD2 (5 bases each). The CDR3 loop spans 15 amino acids. Germline V lookup: CDR1 SNHLY, CDR2 FYNNEI. Deletions cut 5 bases from V and 0 bases from J, with 14 bases between. CDR3 DNA sequence: TGTGCCAGCAGTTTCGAGGGGTTCAGCTCCTACGAGCAGTACTTC. This gives the protein CASSFEGFSSYEQYF.

This clonotype was counted at least ten times. This sequence joins TRBV19 and TRBJ1-3; D not resolved. Trimming pared 6 bases from V and 0 bases from J, leaving 9 bases between. Looked up from germline, CDR1 is LNHDA and CDR2 is SQIVND (reference sequence). This CDR3 is 14 amino acids long. The CDR3 protein is CASSRTDSGNTIYF. CDR3 sequence (DNA): TGTGCCAGTAGCCGGACTGACTCTGGAAACACCATATATTTT.

This clonotype was seen many times. The chain uses TRBV7-8 and TRBJ2-3; a possible D gene is TRBD2 (6 bases). Germline V gene lookup returns CDR1 SGHVS and CDR2 FQNEAQ. The V and J ends lost 3 bases and 3 bases respectively, with 13 bases between them. The CDR3 runs 15 residues. CDR3 protein: CASSFGTPSTDTQYF. The CDR3 DNA sequence: TGTGCCAGCAGCTTCGGGACTCCTTCTACAGATACGCAGTATTTT.

This clonotype appeared many times. The chain joins TRBV9 to TRBJ2-5; D gene ambiguous. This CDR3 spans 13 amino acids. The germline V gene encodes CDR1 SGDLS and CDR2 YYNGEE. V lost 4 bases and J lost 5, with 12 bases in between. The CDR3 loop reads CASSPQVDETQYF. The CDR3 DNA reads as TGTGCCAGCAGCCCCCAAGTAGATGAGACCCAGTACTTC.

On this clonotype: This may arise from a read error, as a much more abundant clone is one base away. The gene calls are TRBV7-2 and TRBJ1-5; D call uncertain. This CDR3 comprises 15 residues. Germline V gene lookup returns CDR1 SGHTA and CDR2 FQGNSA. The CDR3 reads CARSSYHGGNQPQHF. The CDR3 region has the DNA TGTGCCCGCAGCTCCTATCACGGGGGCAATCAGCCCCAGCATTTT. Based on the CDR3 plus reference TRBV7-2 and TRBJ1-5, the full variable domain is GAGVSQSPSNKVTEKGKDVELRCDPISGHTALYWYRQSLGQGLEFLIYFQGNSAPDKSGLPSDRFSAERTGGSVSTLTIQRTQQEDSAVYLCARSSYHGGNQPQHFGDGTRLSIL.

This clonotype has a count of ten or more. In nucleotides, the CDR3 is TGTGCCAGCAGCCCTGCCGGGACACCCTACAATGAGCAGTTCTTC. It is translated as CASSPAGTPYNEQFF. V is TRBV14 and J is TRBJ2-1; D may be TRBD1 (6 bases). There are 15 residues in the CDR3. The germline CDR1 and CDR2 sequences are SGHDN and FVKESK. Trimming took off 4 bases at V and 2 bases at J, with 12 bases between the two ends. Variable domain in full (rest from reference TRBV14 and TRBJ2-1): EAGVTQFPSHSVIEKGQTVTLRCDPISGHDNLYWYRRVMGKEIKFLLHFVKESKQDESGMPNNRFLAERTGGTYSTLKVQPAELEDSGVYFCASSPAGTPYNEQFFGPGTRLTVL.

This clonotype was counted many times. The CDR3 region is CASSLSRLAVGDTQYF. The CDR3 DNA sequence: TGCGCCAGCAGCCTGTCGCGACTGGCGGTAGGGGATACGCAGTATTTT. The chain uses TRBV4-1 and TRBJ2-3; no clear D. Deletions cut 4 bases from V and 6 bases from J, with 20 bases between. This CDR3 spans 16 amino acids. Germline V lookup: CDR1 MGHRA, CDR2 YSYEKL.